Listed here are 23 T cell receptor beta chains from one sample, sequenced in a study of cytomegalovirus exposure and HLA in healthy donors. Vbeta (60) and Jbeta (13) primers were used in the PCR. Sequencing used immunoSEQ multiplex PCR; TCRdb keeps in-frame clones, though not all of them. This table has 250,000 to 350,000 clones, roughly 88% appearing once. The material sequenced was PBMCs. The receptors stem from a man aged 40-49 years in good health and CMV-seropositive.

The chain employs TRBV19 and TRBJ2-1; 11 bases match TRBD1. V was pared by 5 bases and J by 9 bases, with 9 bases of the junction left unmatched. Germline lookup yields CDR1 LNHDA and CDR2 SQIVND (reference sequence). The CDR3 extends over 15 amino acids. The CDR3 bases are TGTGCCAGTAGTCCGGGACAGGGGGAGAGCCGTGAGCAGTTCTTC. This codes for CASSPGQGESREQFF.

The J gene is TRBJ1-5, the V gene TRBV19; 7 bases map to TRBD1. The CDR3 covers 14 residues. The germline V gene has CDR1 LNHDA and CDR2 SQIVND (reference sequence). The ends lost 8 bases at V and 4 bases at J; junction bases unmatched: 8. DNA for the CDR3: TGTGCCAGTCGGGGCGGGACAGAGAATCAGCCCCAGCATTTT. This translates into CASRGGTENQPQHF.

The genes are TRBV9 and TRBJ2-2; TRBD1 might be the D (6 bases). CDR3 length: 14 residues. The germline V gene encodes CDR1 SGDLS and CDR2 YYNGEE. V was cut by 3 bases and J by 2 bases, with 8 bases left in between. The CDR3 nucleotides read TGTGCCAGCAGCGCGGGACACAACACCGGGGAGCTGTTTTTT. This codes for CASSAGHNTGELFF.

V gene TRBV27 combines with J gene TRBJ1-5; D not resolved. Germline assignment: CDR1 MNHEY and CDR2 SMNVEV (reference sequence). The V gene lost 3 bases and the J gene lost 9 bases, with 15 bases spanning the gap. The CDR3 is made up of 14 amino acids. CDR3 residues: CASSLSAGPRPQHF. The CDR3 DNA is TGTGCCAGCAGTTTGTCCGCAGGTCCCCGGCCCCAGCATTTT.

Points on this clone: The sample contains more than one DNA sequence encoding this CDR3. This chain uses TRBV19 with TRBJ2-7; 11 nucleotides agree with TRBD2. The CDR3 extends over 14 amino acids. Trimming took 5 bases from V and 1 from J; bases not matched to a gene: 1. Germline assignment: CDR1 LNHDA and CDR2 SQIVND (reference sequence). For the CDR3, the DNA is TGTGCCAGTAGTTGGACTAGCGGGTCCTACGAGCAGTACTTC. It translates to CASSWTSGSYEQYF.

The genes are TRBV4-1 and TRBJ2-7, with D uncertain. There are 13 residues in the CDR3. Germline V gene data show CDR1 as MGHRA and CDR2 as YSYEKL. The germline V and J ends were trimmed by 0 bases and 4 bases, with 7 bases remaining between them. The CDR3 loop is CASSQDGGYEQYF. CDR3 in DNA: TGCGCCAGCAGCCAAGATGGCGGTTACGAGCAGTACTTC.

This clone was counted once. The V gene is TRBV5-1, the J gene TRBJ2-7; TRBD1 matches at 7 bases. The germline gives CDR1 SGHRS, CDR2 YFSETQ. This CDR3 comprises 13 residues. After removal of 5 bases from V and 2 bases from J, the junction contained 4 bases not matched to a gene. CDR3 DNA: TGCGCCAGCAGAAGGGGGCCCCCCTACGAGCAGTACTTC. Protein sequence: CASRRGPPYEQYF.

This clone was seen a handful of times. The J gene is TRBJ1-6, the V gene TRBV5-1; D might be TRBD1 (5 bases). V lost 4 bases to trimming and J lost 9 bases, with 17 bases between them. Per germline, CDR1 SGHRS and CDR2 YFSETQ. The CDR3 runs 15 residues. Here the CDR3 DNA reads TGCGCCAGCAGCCCCAACTCCGGGACTTCTTCACCCCTCCACTTT. This codes for CASSPNSGTSSPLHF.

The rearrangement links TRBV27 to TRBJ2-3, with D maybe TRBD2 (6 bases). The CDR3 extends over 14 amino acids. Germline loops: CDR1 MNHEY, CDR2 SMNVEV (reference sequence). Trimming left V 3 bases short and J 6 bases short, with 13 bases between. The CDR3 loop reads CASSFSLARDTQYF. CDR3 nucleotide sequence: TGTGCCAGCAGTTTCAGTCTAGCGCGGGATACGCAGTATTTT.

The chain recombines TRBV7-6 with TRBJ2-5, with 8 nucleotides matching TRBD2. Germline CDR1 SGHVS, CDR2 FNYEAQ. This CDR3 comprises 16 residues. Trimming cost V 5 bases and J 5 bases; bases outside gene matches: 13. CDR3 sequence: CASSQSRAGAGETQYF. CDR3 DNA: TGTGCCAGCAGCCAAAGTAGAGCGGGAGCAGGGGAGACCCAGTACTTC.

The table lists this clone with a count of one. The chain carries TRBV9 and TRBJ1-4, with 10 bases matching TRBD1. This CDR3 contains 14 residues. Germline values: CDR1 SGDLS, CDR2 YYNGEE. J gave up 10 bases and V 3 bases, and 6 bases lay outside the gene matches. CDR3 sequence reads: CASSGGQGTGKLFF. The CDR3 bases are TGTGCCAGCAGCGGGGGACAGGGGACGGGAAAACTGTTTTTT.

The chain couples TRBV9 to TRBJ2-3, with 7 bases identical to TRBD2. CDR1 is SGDLS, CDR2 YYNGEE, per germline. The CDR3 consists of 14 residues. The trim removed 4 bases at V and 4 bases at J, leaving 6 bases unmatched. The CDR3 loop reads CASSPSGTADTQYF. Written as DNA, the CDR3 is TGTGCCAGCAGCCCAAGCGGGACGGCAGATACGCAGTATTTT.

This rearrangement joins TRBV18 to TRBJ2-5; 11 positions match TRBD2. The CDR3 has 15 residues. V gave up 7 bases and J gave up 3 bases; unmatched junction bases: 7. Germline V gives CDR1 KGHSH, CDR2 LQKENI. Here the CDR3 DNA reads TGTGCCAGCTACCTCGGGACTAGCGGAAAAGAGACCCAGTACTTC. Translating gives CASYLGTSGKETQYF.

The chain joins TRBV28 to TRBJ1-5; 10 bases map to TRBD1. Trimming removed 9 bases from V and 6 bases from J; junction bases left unmatched: 17. The CDR3 extends over 17 amino acids. Germline CDR1 MDHEN, CDR2 SYDVKM. CDR3 bases: TGTGCCAGTTTTGGAGCGGAGACAGGGGGCGCGAGTCAGCCCCAGCATTTT. This gives the protein CASFGAETGGASQPQHF.

The chain has TRBV10-1 and TRBJ2-7, with a tentative D call TRBD1 (6 bases). This CDR3 spans 15 amino acids. Deletions cut 0 bases from V and 3 bases from J, with 12 bases between. In germline, CDR1 is WNHNN, CDR2 SYGVQD (reference sequence). In DNA form, the CDR3 reads TGCGCCAGCAGTGAGTCCGGACAGAGGGTCTACGAGCAGTACTTC. Its protein product is CASSESGQRVYEQYF.

This clone was observed a single time. This sequence joins TRBV5-4 and TRBJ2-2; D gene unclear. The CDR3 consists of 16 residues. Germline V CDR1 and CDR2: SGHNT, YYREEE (reference sequence). V lost 2 bases and J lost 0, with 11 bases in between. The CDR3 loop is CASSFSETTNTGELFF. The CDR3 nucleotides are TGTGCCAGCAGCTTTTCTGAGACAACGAACACCGGGGAGCTGTTTTTT.

The CDR3 region has the DNA TGTGCCAGCAGTTCGGCGGGACTAGCGGGTAGACAAGAGACCCAGTACTTC. Protein sequence: CASSSAGLAGRQETQYF. The chain links TRBV28 to TRBJ2-5, with 12 bases fitting TRBD2. The CDR3 sequence is 17 residues long. Germline CDR1 MDHEN, CDR2 SYDVKM. V was clipped by 4 bases and J by 2 bases; unmatched bases: 8.

The chain uses TRBV9 and TRBJ2-1, with 9 bases aligning to TRBD1. Germline loops: CDR1 SGDLS, CDR2 YYNGEE. The CDR3 consists of 14 residues. V gave up 4 bases and J gave up 5 bases; unmatched junction bases: 4. The DNA of the CDR3 is TGTGCCAGCAGCACAGGGGGCGCGGACAATGAGCAGTTCTTC. Protein: CASSTGGADNEQFF.

The genes are TRBV7-9 and TRBJ2-3; unclear D gene. CDR1 is SEHNR and CDR2 is FQNEAQ in the germline V gene (reference sequence). Trimming removed 5 bases at V and 5 bases at J, with 11 bases between. This CDR3 comprises 13 residues. This chain's CDR3 is CASSQTDIDTQYF. The CDR3 bases are TGTGCCAGCAGCCAGACTGATATAGATACGCAGTATTTT.

The gene calls are TRBV28 and TRBJ1-2; no clear D. The CDR3 has 11 residues. The ends were cut back, 6 bases at V and 8 bases at J, with 10 bases in the middle. Germline CDR1 MDHEN, CDR2 SYDVKM. CDR3 bases: TGTGCCAGCAGAGCGGGCCCCGGCTACACCTTC. It translates to CASRAGPGYTF.

The rearrangement uses TRBV29-1 and TRBJ1-1; TRBD1 might be the D (6 bases). CDR3 length equals 13 residues. Germline V gene lookup returns CDR1 SQVTM and CDR2 ANQGSEA. Trimming left V 6 bases short and J 5 bases short, with 16 bases between. CDR3 protein: CSVEGGDSTEAFF. CDR3 coding DNA: TGCAGCGTCGAGGGGGGGGATAGTACTGAAGCTTTCTTT.

The rearrangement uses TRBV28 and TRBJ1-3, with D possibly TRBD1 on 5 matching bases. Germline V CDR1 and CDR2: MDHEN, SYDVKM. V was trimmed by 1 base and J by 4 bases, leaving 11 bases between them. This CDR3 has 15 amino acids. The CDR3 sequence is CASSLSAGLGNTIYF. The CDR3 DNA sequence: TGTGCCAGCAGTTTATCAGCAGGGCTGGGAAACACCATATATTTT.

The chain couples TRBV2 to TRBJ2-1, with 14 bases fitting TRBD2. The CDR3 totals 15 residues. CDR1 is SNHLY, CDR2 FYNNEI, per germline. With V trimmed by 5 bases and J by 7 bases, 4 bases remained unmatched. The CDR3 DNA reads as TGTGCCAGCAGTCCAAGACTAGCGGGAGGGAATGAGCAGTTCTTC. Residues: CASSPRLAGGNEQFF. Based on the CDR3 plus reference TRBV2 and TRBJ2-1, the full variable domain is EPEVTQTPSHQVTQMGQEVILRCVPISNHLYFYWYRQILGQKVEFLVSFYNNEISEKSEIFDDQFSVERPDGSNFTLKIRSTKLEDSAMYFCASSPRLAGGNEQFFGPGTRLTVL.